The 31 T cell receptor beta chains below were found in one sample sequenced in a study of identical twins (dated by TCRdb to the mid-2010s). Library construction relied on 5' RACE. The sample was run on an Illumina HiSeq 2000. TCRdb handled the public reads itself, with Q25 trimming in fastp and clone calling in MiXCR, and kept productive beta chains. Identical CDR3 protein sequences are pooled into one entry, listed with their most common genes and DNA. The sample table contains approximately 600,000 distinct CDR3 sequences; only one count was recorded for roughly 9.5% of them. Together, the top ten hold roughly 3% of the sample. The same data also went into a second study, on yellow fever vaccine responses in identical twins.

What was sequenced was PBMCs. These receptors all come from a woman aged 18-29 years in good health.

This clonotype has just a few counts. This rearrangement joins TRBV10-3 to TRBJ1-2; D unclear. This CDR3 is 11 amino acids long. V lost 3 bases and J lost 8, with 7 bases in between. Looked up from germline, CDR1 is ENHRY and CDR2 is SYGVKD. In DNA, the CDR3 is TGTGCCATCAGTGAAGTAGGGGGCTACACCTTC. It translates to CAISEVGGYTF.

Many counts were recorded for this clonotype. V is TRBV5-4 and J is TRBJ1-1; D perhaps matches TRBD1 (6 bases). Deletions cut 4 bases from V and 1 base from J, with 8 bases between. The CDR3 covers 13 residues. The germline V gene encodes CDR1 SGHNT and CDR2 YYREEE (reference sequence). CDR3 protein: CASSQQGNTEAFF. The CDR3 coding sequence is TGTGCCAGCAGCCAACAGGGGAACACTGAAGCTTTCTTT. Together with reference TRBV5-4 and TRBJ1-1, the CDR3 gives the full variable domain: ETGVTQSPTHLIKTRGQQVTLRCSSQSGHNTVSWYQQALGQGPQFIFQYYREEENGRGNFPPRFSGLQFPNYSSELNVNALELDDSALYLCASSQQGNTEAFFGQGTRLTVV.

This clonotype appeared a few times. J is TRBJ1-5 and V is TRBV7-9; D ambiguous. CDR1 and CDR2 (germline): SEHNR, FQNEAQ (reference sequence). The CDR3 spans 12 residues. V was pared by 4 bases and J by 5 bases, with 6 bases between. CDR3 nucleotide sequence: TGTGCCAGCAGCTCACTCGATCAGCCCCAGCATTTT. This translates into CASSSLDQPQHF.

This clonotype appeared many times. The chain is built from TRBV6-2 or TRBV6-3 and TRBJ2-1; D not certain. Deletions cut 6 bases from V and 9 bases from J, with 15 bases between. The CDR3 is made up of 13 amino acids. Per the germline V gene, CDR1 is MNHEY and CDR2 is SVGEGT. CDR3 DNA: TGTGCCAGCAGCCTGGGTGCCCTCGGTGAGCAGTTCTTC. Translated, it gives CASSLGALGEQFF.

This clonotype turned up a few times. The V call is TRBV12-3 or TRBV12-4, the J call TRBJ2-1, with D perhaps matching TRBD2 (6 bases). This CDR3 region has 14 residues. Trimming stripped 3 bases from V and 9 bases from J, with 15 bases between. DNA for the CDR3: TGTGCCAGCAGTTTGGAGGGAGTAGGACGTGAGCAGTTCTTC. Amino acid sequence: CASSLEGVGREQFF.

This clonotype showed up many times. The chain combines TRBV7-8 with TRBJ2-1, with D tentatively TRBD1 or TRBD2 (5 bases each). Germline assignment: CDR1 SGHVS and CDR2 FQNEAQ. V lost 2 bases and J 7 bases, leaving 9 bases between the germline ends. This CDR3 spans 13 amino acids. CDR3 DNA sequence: TGTGCCAGCAGCTTATGGGGGAGTAATGAGCAGTTCTTC. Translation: CASSLWGSNEQFF.

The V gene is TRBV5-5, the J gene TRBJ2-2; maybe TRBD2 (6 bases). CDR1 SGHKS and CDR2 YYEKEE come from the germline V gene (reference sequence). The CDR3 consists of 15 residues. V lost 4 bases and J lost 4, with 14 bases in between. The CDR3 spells CASSRGTGSTGELFF. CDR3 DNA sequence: TGTGCCAGCAGCCGGGGGACTGGGAGCACCGGGGAGCTGTTTTTT.

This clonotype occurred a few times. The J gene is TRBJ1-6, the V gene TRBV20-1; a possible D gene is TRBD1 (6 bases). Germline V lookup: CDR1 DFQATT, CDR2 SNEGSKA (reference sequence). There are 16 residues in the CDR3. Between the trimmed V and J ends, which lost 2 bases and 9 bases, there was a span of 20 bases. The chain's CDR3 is CSARPYYEGEISPLHF. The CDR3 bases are TGCAGTGCTAGACCCTATTACGAGGGGGAGATTTCACCCCTCCACTTT.

The CDR3 coding sequence is TGTGCCAGCAGAAGCAGAGGGGGTTGGGCAATAACTAATGAAAAACTGTTTTTT. Translating it yields CASRSRGGWAITNEKLFF. The chain uses TRBV6-1 and TRBJ1-4; tentatively, D is TRBD1 (6 bases). The length of the CDR3 is 18 residues. The V gene lost 6 bases and the J gene lost 1 base, with 21 bases spanning the gap. Germline CDR1 MNHNS, CDR2 SASEGT.

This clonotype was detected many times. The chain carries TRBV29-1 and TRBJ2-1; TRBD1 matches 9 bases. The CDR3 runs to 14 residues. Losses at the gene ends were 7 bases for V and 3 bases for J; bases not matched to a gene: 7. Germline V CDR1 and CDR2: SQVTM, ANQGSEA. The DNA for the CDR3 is TGCAGCGCGGAGGGACAGGGACACTACAATGAGCAGTTCTTC. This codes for CSAEGQGHYNEQFF.

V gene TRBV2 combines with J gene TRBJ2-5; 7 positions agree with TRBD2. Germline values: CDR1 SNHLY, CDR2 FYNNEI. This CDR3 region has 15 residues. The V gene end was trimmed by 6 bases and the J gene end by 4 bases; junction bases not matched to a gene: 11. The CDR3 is CASSPLASSRETQYF. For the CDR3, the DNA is TGTGCCAGCAGCCCACTAGCGTCTAGCCGAGAGACCCAGTACTTC.

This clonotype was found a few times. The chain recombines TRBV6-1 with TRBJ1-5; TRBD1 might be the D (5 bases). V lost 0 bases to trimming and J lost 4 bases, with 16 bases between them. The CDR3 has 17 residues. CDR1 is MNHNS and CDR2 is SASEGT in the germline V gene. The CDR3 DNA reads TGTGCCAGCAGTGAAGCGGGGGGACCTGCTTGGAATCAGCCCCAGCATTTT. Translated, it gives CASSEAGGPAWNQPQHF.

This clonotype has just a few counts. The CDR3 protein is CASSAKGGTEAFF. DNA for the CDR3: TGTGCCAGCAGTGCAAAAGGGGGCACTGAAGCTTTCTTT. This rearrangement joins TRBV6-1 to TRBJ1-1; the D gene is possibly TRBD1 (6 bases). The V gene lost 4 bases and the J gene lost 4 bases, with 10 bases spanning the gap. The CDR3 totals 13 residues. Germline V lookup: CDR1 MNHNS, CDR2 SASEGT.

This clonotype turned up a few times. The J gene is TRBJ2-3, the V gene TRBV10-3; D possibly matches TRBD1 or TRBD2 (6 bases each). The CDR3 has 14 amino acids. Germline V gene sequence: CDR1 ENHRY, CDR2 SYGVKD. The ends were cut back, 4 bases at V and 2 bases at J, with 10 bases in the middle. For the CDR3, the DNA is TGTGCCATCAGTGGCCGGGGGCCCACAGATACGCAGTATTTT. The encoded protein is CAISGRGPTDTQYF.

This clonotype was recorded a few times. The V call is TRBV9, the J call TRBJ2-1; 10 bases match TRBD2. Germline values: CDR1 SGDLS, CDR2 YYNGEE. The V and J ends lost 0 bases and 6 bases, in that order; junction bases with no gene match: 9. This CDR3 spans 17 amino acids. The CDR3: CASSVVAIAGGINEQFF. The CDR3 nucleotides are TGTGCCAGCAGCGTAGTCGCTATAGCGGGAGGAATCAATGAGCAGTTCTTC.

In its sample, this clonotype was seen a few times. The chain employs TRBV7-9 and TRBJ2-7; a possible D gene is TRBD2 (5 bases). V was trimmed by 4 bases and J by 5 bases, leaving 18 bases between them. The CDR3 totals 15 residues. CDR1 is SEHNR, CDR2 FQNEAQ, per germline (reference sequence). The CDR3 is CASSSYLSGFDEQYF. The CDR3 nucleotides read TGTGCCAGCAGCTCTTACCTTTCGGGGTTCGACGAGCAGTACTTC.

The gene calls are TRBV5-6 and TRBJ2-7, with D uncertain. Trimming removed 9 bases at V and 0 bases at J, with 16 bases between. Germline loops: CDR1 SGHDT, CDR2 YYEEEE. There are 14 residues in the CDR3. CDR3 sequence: CAIGPGLRSYEQYF. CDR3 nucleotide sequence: TGTGCCATCGGCCCCGGGCTCCGCTCCTACGAGCAGTACTTC.

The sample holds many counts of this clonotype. The CDR3 region has the DNA TGTGCCAGCAGTTACTATCCCAGAGAGACCCAGTACTTC. Its protein product is CASSYYPRETQYF. The V call is TRBV6-5, the J call TRBJ2-5; no clear D gene. Germline lookup yields CDR1 MNHEY and CDR2 SVGAGI. This CDR3 comprises 13 residues. Trimming removed 1 base from V and 4 bases from J, with 7 bases in between.

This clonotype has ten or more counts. CDR3 sequence: CASNRDRSGELFF. The CDR3 DNA follows: TGTGCCAGCAACAGGGATAGATCCGGGGAGCTGTTTTTT. The chain couples TRBV6-1 to TRBJ2-2, with D maybe TRBD1 (6 bases). CDR1 and CDR2 (germline): MNHNS, SASEGT. This CDR3 is built from 13 residues. The V end lost 7 bases, the J end lost 6 bases, and 12 bases lay between the germline ends.

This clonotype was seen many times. The CDR3 DNA follows: TGTGCCAGCAGCTTTACCGGGACAGCCTACAATGAGCAGTTCTTC. Translated: CASSFTGTAYNEQFF. V gene TRBV11-2 combines with J gene TRBJ2-1, with 7 bases identical to TRBD1. The CDR3 loop spans 15 amino acids. The V gene's germline CDR1 is SGHAT and CDR2 FQNNGV. V was clipped by 3 bases and J by 2 bases; unmatched bases: 4.

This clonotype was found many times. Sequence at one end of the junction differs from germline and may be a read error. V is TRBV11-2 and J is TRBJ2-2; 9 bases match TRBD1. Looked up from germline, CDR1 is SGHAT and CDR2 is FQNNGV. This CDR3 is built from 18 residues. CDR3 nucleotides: TGTGCCAGCAGCTTAAGAGGTGGAGGACAGGGGAACGCCGGGGAGCTGTTTTTT. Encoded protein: CASSLRGGGQGNAGELFF.

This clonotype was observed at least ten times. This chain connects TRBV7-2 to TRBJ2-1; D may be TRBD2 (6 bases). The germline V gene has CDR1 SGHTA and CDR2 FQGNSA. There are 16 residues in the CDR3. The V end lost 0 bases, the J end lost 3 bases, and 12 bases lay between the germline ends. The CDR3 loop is CASSLAVGGVYNEQFF. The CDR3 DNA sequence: TGTGCCAGCAGCTTAGCGGTGGGCGGGGTCTACAATGAGCAGTTCTTC.

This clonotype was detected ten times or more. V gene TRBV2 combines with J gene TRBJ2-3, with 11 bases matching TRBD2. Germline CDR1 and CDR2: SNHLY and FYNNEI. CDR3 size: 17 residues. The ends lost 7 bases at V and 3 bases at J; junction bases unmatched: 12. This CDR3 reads CASKGFLAGGGTDTQYF. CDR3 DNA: TGTGCCAGCAAAGGCTTTCTAGCGGGAGGCGGGACAGATACGCAGTATTTT.

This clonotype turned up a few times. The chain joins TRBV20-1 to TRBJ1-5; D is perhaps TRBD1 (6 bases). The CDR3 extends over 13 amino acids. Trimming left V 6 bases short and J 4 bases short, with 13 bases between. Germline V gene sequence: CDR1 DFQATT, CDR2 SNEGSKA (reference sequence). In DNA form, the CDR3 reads TGCAGTGCGGGGGACATTGGTAATCAGCCCCAGCATTTT. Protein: CSAGDIGNQPQHF.

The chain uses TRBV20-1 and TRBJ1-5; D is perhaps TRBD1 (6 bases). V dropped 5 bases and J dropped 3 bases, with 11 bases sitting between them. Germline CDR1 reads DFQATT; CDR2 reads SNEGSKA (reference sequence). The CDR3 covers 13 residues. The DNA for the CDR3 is TGCAGTGCTTCCCGGGACATCAATCAGCCCCAGCATTTT. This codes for CSASRDINQPQHF.

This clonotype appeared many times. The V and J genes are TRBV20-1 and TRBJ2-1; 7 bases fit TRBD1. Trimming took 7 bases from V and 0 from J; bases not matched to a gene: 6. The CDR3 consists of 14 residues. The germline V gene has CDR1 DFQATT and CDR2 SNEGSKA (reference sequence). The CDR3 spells CSVLGQSSYNEQFF. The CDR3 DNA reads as TGCAGTGTCCTGGGACAGAGCTCCTACAATGAGCAGTTCTTC.

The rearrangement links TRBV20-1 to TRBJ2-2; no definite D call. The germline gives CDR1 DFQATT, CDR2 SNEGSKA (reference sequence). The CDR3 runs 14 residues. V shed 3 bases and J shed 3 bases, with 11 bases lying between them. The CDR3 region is CSASPGRYTGELFF. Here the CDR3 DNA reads TGCAGTGCTAGCCCTGGGCGGTACACCGGGGAGCTGTTTTTT.

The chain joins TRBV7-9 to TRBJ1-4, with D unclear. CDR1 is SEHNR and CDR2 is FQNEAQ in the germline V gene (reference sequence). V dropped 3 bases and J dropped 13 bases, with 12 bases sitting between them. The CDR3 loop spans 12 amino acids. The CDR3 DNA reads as TGTGCCAGCAGCTTTAACGCCATAATACTGTTTTTT. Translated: CASSFNAIILFF.

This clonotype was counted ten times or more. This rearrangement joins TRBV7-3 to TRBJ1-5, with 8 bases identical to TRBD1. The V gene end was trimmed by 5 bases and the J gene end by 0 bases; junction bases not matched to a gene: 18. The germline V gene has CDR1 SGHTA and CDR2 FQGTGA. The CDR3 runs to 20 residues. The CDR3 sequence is CASSPLTWTGRYTSNQPQHF. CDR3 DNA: TGTGCCAGCAGCCCTCTCACCTGGACAGGGCGATATACTAGCAATCAGCCCCAGCATTTT.

The chain's CDR3 is CASSVRGGGGWTDTQYF. Written as DNA, the CDR3 is TGTGCCAGCAGCGTGAGGGGTGGCGGGGGGTGGACAGATACGCAGTATTTT. This chain uses TRBV2 with TRBJ2-3; TRBD2 aligns across 8 bases. The CDR3 consists of 17 residues. Trimming at V came to 6 bases and at J to 3 bases, leaving 14 bases not matched to a gene. Germline V gives CDR1 SNHLY, CDR2 FYNNEI. The entire variable domain, with the rest obtained from reference TRBV2 and TRBJ2-3, is as follows: EPEVTQTPSHQVTQMGQEVILRCVPISNHLYFYWYRQILGQKVEFLVSFYNNEISEKSEIFDDQFSVERPDGSNFTLKIRSTKLEDSAMYFCASSVRGGGGWTDTQYFGPGTRLTVL.

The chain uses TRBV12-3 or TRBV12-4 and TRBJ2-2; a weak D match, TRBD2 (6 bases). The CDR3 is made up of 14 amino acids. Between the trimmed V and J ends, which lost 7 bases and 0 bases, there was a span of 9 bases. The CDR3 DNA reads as TGTGCCAGCAAACCTAGCGCGAACACCGGGGAGCTGTTTTTT. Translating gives CASKPSANTGELFF.